Listed below are T cell receptor beta chains from one sample, sequenced in a study of vaccination and CD4 T cells after COVID-19. Each CDR3 protein is one row after TCRdb ran MiXCR on the PCR reads. The top ten clones hold 2.6% of a sample with about 21,000 distinct CDR3 sequences, roughly 30% of them seen once. Their specific antigens are unknown. Sequences were derived from CD4+ T cells from blood, cultured in vitro, sampled about 7 months after SARS-CoV-2 vaccination. Source of these receptors: a human donor who had recovered from COVID-19. The CDR3 runs from the conserved cysteine through the conserved F or W. D genes are given only for firm matches. Clone size is given for some rows only: seen once, a few or many times, or a class if the clone is expanded.

cdr3_aa cdr3_nt j_call cdr3_length v_call d_call clone_size
CATSQGAGREAQYF TGTGCCACCAGCCAGGGGGCTGGGAGAGAGGCCCAGTACTTC TRBJ2-5 14 TRBV24-1 TRBD1 .
CASSYSPGQGGLNSGRAYEQYF TGTGCCAGCAGTTACTCACCGGGACAGGGGGGACTAAATAGCGGGAGGGCCTACGAGCAGTACTTC TRBJ2-7 22 TRBV6-5 . .
CISVSEAFTRGSILYF . TRBJ2-7 16 TRBV7-5 . .
CASSYAGGSNQPQHF TGTGCCAGCAGTTACGCAGGGGGTAGCAATCAGCCCCAGCATTTT TRBJ1-5 15 TRBV6-5 TRBD1 .
CASSPETGLSYNEQFF TGTGCCAGCAGTCCCGAGACAGGGCTCTCCTACAATGAGCAGTTCTTC TRBJ2-1 16 TRBV27 TRBD1 .
CASSELFTGGEQYF TGTGCCAGCAGTGAATTATTTACGGGGGGCGAGCAGTACTTC TRBJ2-7 14 TRBV2 TRBD2 .
CASSSLLVLYEQYF TGTGCCAGCAGTTCCCTACTTGTCCTCTACGAGCAGTACTTC TRBJ2-7 14 TRBV28 . .
CASKLSLTSSYEQYF TGTGCCAGTAAGCTGTCATTGACTAGCTCCTACGAGCAGTACTTC TRBJ2-7 15 TRBV19 . .
CASSRFGFYEQYF TGTGCCAGCAGCCGATTTGGGTTCTACGAGCAGTACTTC TRBJ2-7 13 TRBV7-9 . .
CASSIPKDTATEAFF TGTGCCAGCAGCATCCCCAAGGACACGGCCACTGAAGCTTTCTTT TRBJ1-1 15 TRBV7-9 . .
CASRVRQGGNQPQHF TGTGCCAGCAGGGTCAGACAGGGTGGCAATCAGCCCCAGCATTTT TRBJ1-5 15 TRBV2 TRBD1 few
CASSIAGGDLGGELFF TGTGCCAGTAGTATAGCAGGGGGCGATCTGGGCGGGGAGCTGTTTTTT TRBJ2-2 16 TRBV19 TRBD1 .
CASSSGQNYGYTF TGTGCCAGCAGCTCGGGACAGAATTATGGCTACACCTTC TRBJ1-2 13 TRBV5-8 TRBD1 few
CASAQREVSVHEQYF TGTGCCAGCGCGCAGCGGGAGGTTTCAGTTCACGAGCAGTACTTC TRBJ2-7 15 TRBV10-3 TRBD2 few
CSAIKAGQGNEQFF TGCAGTGCTATCAAAGCGGGACAGGGGAATGAGCAGTTCTTC TRBJ2-1 14 TRBV20-1 TRBD1 .
CASSLDSFNQPQHF TGCGCCAGCAGTTTAGACAGCTTCAATCAGCCCCAGCATTTT TRBJ1-5 14 TRBV10-1 . few
CATSPSGRVKETQYF TGTGCCACCAGCCCTAGCGGGAGGGTAAAAGAGACCCAGTACTTC TRBJ2-5 15 TRBV24-1 TRBD2 few
CSARDSGRAGASTDTQYF TGCAGTGCTAGAGATAGCGGGAGGGCCGGCGCTAGCACAGATACGCAGTATTTT TRBJ2-3 18 TRBV20-1 TRBD2 few
CASSPQGGADEQYF TGTGCCAGCAGCCCCCAGGGAGGGGCGGACGAGCAGTACTTC TRBJ2-7 14 TRBV7-9 TRBD2 few
CSAILSGEVYGYTF TGCAGTGCTATCCTTTCAGGGGAAGTTTACGGCTACACCTTC TRBJ1-2 14 TRBV20-1 . .
CASSKAPLAGAPETQYF TGTGCCAGCAGCAAAGCCCCACTAGCGGGAGCCCCAGAGACCCAGTACTTC TRBJ2-5 17 TRBV21-1 . medium-sized
CASSKTGWNYGYTF TGTGCCAGTAGTAAGACAGGGTGGAACTATGGCTACACCTTC TRBJ1-2 14 TRBV19 TRBD1 few
CASSLSSGMGQETQYF TGCGCCAGCAGCTTGTCTAGCGGGATGGGCCAAGAGACCCAGTACTTC TRBJ2-5 16 TRBV5-1 TRBD2 .
CASSPRDGTNTGELFF TGTGCCAGCTCACCGCGGGACGGAACGAACACCGGGGAGCTGTTTTTT TRBJ2-2 16 TRBV18 . once
CASRMTYEQYF TGTGCCAGCAGGATGACCTACGAGCAGTACTTC TRBJ2-7 11 TRBV2 . .